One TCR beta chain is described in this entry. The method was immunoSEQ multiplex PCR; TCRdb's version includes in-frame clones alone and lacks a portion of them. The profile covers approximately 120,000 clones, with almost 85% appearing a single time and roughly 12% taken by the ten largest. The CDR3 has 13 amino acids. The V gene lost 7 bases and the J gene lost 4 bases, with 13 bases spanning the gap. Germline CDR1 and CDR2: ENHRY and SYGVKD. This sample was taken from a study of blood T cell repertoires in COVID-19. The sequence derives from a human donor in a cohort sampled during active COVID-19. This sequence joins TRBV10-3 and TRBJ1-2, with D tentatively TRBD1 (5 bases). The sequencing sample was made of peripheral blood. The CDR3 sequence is CAITSRAGYGYTF. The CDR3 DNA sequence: TGTGCCATCACGAGCAGGGCCGGCTATGGCTACACCTTC.